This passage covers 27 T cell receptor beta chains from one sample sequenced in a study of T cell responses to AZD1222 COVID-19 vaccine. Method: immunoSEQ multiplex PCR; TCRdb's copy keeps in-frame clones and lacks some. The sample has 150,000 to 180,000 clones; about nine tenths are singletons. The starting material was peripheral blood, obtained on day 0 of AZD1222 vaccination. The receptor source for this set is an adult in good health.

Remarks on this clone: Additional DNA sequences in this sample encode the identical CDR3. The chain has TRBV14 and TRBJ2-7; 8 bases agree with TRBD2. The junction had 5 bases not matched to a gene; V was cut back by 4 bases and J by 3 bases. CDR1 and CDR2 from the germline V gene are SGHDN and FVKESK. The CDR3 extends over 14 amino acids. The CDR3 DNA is TGTGCCAGCAGCCGAACTAGCGGAAGCTACGAGCAGTACTTC. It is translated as CASSRTSGSYEQYF.

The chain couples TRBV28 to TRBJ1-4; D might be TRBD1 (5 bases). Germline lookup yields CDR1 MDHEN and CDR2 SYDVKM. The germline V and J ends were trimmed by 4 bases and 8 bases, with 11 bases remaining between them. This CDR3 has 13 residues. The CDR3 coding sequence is TGTGCCAGCAGTTCTGGGACGTGGGAAAAACTGTTTTTT. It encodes CASSSGTWEKLFF.

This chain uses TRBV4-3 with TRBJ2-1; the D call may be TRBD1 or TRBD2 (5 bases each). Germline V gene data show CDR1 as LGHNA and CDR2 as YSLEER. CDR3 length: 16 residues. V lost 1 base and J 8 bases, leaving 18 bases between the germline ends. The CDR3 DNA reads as TGCGCCAGCAGCCAAGTAATCAGGGCCAGGGACCATGAGCAGTTCTTC. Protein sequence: CASSQVIRARDHEQFF.

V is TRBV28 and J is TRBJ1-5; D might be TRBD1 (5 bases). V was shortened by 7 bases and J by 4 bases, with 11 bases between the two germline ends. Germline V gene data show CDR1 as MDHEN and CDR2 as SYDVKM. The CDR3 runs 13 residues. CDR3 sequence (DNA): TGTGCCAGCACCGGGACTTCAAATCAGCCCCAGCATTTT. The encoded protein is CASTGTSNQPQHF.

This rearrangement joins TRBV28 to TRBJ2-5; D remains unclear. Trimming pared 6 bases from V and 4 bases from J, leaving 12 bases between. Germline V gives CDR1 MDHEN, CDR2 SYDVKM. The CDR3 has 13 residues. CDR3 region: CASSSPWGETQYF. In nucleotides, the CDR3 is TGTGCCAGCAGCTCACCATGGGGAGAGACCCAGTACTTC.

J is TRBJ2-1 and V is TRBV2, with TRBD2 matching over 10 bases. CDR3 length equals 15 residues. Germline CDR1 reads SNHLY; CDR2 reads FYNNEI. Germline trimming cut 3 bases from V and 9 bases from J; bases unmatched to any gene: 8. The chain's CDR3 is CASSENLAGAAEQFF. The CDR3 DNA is TGTGCCAGCAGTGAGAATCTAGCGGGAGCGGCTGAGCAGTTCTTC.

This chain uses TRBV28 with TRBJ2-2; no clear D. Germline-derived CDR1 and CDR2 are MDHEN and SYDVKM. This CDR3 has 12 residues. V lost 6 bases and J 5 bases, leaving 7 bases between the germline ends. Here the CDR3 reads CASSRVTGELFF. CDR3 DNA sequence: TGTGCCAGCAGCCGGGTGACCGGGGAGCTGTTTTTT.

This CDR3 is CASSYLTSGDYQETQYF. The CDR3 nucleotides are TGTGCCAGCAGTTACCTGACTAGCGGGGACTACCAAGAGACCCAGTACTTC. J is TRBJ2-5 and V is TRBV6-2 or TRBV6-3; 11 bases line up with TRBD2. This CDR3 has 17 amino acids. Trimming took 2 bases from V and 0 from J; bases not matched to a gene: 5. CDR1 MNHEY and CDR2 SVGEGT come from the germline V gene.

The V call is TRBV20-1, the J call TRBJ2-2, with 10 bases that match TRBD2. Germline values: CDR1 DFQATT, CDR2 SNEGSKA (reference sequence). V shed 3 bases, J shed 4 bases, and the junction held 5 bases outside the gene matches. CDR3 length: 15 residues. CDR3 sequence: CSASPAGGGTGELFF. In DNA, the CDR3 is TGCAGTGCTAGTCCAGCGGGAGGGGGCACCGGGGAGCTGTTTTTT.

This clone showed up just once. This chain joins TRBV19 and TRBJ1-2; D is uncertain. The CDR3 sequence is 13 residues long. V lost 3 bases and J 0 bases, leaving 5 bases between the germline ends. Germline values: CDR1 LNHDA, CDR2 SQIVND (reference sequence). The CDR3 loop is CASSIWPNYGYTF. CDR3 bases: TGTGCCAGTAGTATCTGGCCTAACTATGGCTACACCTTC.

CDR3 coding DNA: TGTGCCAGCAGCGCAGGGACAGGGACGAACACTGAAGCTTTCTTT. Amino acid sequence: CASSAGTGTNTEAFF. V gene TRBV11-2 combines with J gene TRBJ1-1, with 9 nucleotides matching TRBD1. The germline V gene encodes CDR1 SGHAT and CDR2 FQNNGV. The CDR3 has 15 amino acids. With V trimmed by 5 bases and J by 1 base, 5 bases remained unmatched.

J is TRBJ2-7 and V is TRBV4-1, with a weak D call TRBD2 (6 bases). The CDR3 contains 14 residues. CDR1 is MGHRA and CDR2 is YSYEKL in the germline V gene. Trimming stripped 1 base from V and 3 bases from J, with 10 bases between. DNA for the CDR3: TGCGCCAGCAGCCAAGCTATTAGCGGCTACGAGCAGTACTTC. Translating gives CASSQAISGYEQYF.

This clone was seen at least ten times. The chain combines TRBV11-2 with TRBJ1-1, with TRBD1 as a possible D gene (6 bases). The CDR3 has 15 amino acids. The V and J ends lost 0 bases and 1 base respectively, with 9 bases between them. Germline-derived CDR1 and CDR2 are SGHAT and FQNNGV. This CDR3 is CASSLDAGANTEAFF. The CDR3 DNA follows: TGTGCCAGCAGCTTAGATGCGGGGGCGAACACTGAAGCTTTCTTT.

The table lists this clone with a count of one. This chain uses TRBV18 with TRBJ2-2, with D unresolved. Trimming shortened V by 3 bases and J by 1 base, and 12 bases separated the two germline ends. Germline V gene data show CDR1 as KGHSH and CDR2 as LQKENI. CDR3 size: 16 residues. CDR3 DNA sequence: TGTGCCAGCTCACCTCATAGGCTAAAGAACACCGGGGAGCTGTTTTTT. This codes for CASSPHRLKNTGELFF.

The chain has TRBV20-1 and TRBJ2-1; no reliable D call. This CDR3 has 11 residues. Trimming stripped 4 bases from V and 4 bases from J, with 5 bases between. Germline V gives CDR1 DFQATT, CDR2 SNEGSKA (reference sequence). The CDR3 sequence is CSANSYNEQFF. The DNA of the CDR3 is TGCAGTGCTAATTCGTACAATGAGCAGTTCTTC.

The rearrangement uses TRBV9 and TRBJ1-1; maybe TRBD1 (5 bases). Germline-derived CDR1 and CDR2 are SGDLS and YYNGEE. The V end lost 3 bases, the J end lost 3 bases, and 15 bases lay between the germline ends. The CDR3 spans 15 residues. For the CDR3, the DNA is TGTGCCAGCAGCGCCGCCGGGGACCCGTACACTGAAGCTTTCTTT. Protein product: CASSAAGDPYTEAFF.

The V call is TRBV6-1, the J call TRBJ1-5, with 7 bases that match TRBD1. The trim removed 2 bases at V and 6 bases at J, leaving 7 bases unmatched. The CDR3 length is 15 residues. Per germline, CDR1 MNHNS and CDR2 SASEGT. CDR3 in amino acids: CASSENEGAGQPQHF. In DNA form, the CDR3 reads TGTGCCAGCAGTGAAAATGAGGGGGCAGGTCAGCCCCAGCATTTT.

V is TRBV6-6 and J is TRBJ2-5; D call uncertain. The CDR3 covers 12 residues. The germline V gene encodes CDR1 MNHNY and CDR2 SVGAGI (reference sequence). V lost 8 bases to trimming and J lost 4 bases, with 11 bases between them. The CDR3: CASGVDVETQYF. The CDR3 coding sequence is TGTGCCAGCGGGGTAGACGTAGAGACCCAGTACTTC.

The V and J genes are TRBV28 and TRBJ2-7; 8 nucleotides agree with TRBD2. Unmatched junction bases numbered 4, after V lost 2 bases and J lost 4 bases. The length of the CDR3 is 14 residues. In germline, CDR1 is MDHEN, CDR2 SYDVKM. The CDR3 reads CASSLLAGRYEQYF. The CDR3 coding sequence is TGTGCCAGCAGTTTACTAGCGGGTCGGTACGAGCAGTACTTC.

CDR3 sequence (DNA): TGTGCCAGCAGCTCCACCCGACAGGGGACAAGGGCCTACGAGCAGTACTTC. As protein: CASSSTRQGTRAYEQYF. This chain joins TRBV5-6 and TRBJ2-7; 8 bases map to TRBD1. With 3 bases clipped from V and 2 bases from J, the junction kept 13 bases outside the gene matches. The CDR3 totals 17 residues. Germline V CDR1 and CDR2: SGHDT, YYEEEE.

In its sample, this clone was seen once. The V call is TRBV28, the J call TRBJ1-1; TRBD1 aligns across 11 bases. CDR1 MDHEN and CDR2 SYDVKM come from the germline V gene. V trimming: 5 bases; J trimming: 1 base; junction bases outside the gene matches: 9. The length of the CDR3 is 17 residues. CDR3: CASSKSGTGGWNTEAFF. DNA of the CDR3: TGTGCCAGCAGTAAATCCGGGACAGGGGGTTGGAACACTGAAGCTTTCTTT.

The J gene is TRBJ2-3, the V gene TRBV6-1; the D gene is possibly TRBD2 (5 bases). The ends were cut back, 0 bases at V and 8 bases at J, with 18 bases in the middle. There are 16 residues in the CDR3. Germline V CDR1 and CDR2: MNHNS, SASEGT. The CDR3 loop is CASSEAVAGNSVTQYF. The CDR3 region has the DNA TGTGCCAGCAGTGAAGCAGTCGCGGGTAACAGTGTTACGCAGTATTTT.

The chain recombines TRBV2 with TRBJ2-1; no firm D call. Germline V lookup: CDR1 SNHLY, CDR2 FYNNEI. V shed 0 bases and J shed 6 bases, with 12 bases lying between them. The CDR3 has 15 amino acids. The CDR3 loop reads CASSEARLVRNEQFF. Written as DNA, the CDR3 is TGTGCCAGCAGTGAAGCCCGCCTAGTACGCAATGAGCAGTTCTTC.

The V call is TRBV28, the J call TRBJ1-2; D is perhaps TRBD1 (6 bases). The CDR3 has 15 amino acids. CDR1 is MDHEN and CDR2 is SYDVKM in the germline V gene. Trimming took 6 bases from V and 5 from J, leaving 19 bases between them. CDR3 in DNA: TGTGCCAGCAGCATCCCAGGTGGGGGCCAATATGGCTACACCTTC. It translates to CASSIPGGGQYGYTF.

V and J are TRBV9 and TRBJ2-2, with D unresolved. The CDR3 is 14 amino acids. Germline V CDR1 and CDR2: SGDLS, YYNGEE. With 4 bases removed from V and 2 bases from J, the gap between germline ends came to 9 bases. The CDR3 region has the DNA TGTGCCAGCAGCATAACGCTTAACACCGGGGAGCTGTTTTTT. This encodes CASSITLNTGELFF.

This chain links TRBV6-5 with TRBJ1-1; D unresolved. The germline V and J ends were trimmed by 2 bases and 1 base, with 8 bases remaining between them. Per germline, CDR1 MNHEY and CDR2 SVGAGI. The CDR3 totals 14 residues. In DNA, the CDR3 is TGTGCCAGCAGTTACGAAGTCGGGAACACTGAAGCTTTCTTT. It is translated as CASSYEVGNTEAFF.

CDR3 sequence (DNA): TGTGCCAGCAGCTTTACAGGGGGCGTCACTGAAGCTTTCTTT. Its translation: CASSFTGGVTEAFF. The chain uses TRBV7-2 and TRBJ1-1; 9 bases map to TRBD1. The V gene's germline CDR1 is SGHTA and CDR2 FQGNSA. V was clipped by 3 bases and J by 4 bases; unmatched bases: 3. The CDR3 extends over 14 amino acids.